This T cell receptor (beta chain) stems from a study of blood T cell repertoires in COVID-19 (dated by TCRdb to about 2020). Study-wide context: Samples covering the acute and convalescent phases of COVID-19 were provided by collaborators in the United States, Italy and Spain. The prospective study material was composed of cDNA or gDNA derived from T cells, B-cell-depleted T cells, or PBMCs. Subjects who had been exposed to COVID-19, were actively infected with it, or had recovered from it provided the deeply sampled blood TCRbeta repertoires that made up the dataset. The repertoires were released in a freely available public database intended as a resource for research on the immune response to SARS-CoV-2. The samples were drawn from the first 160 participants of the ongoing ImmuneRACE study and from over a thousand subjects provided by 6 global collaborators. The sample metadata nearly always contained a de-identified subject ID, COVID-19 status, age in years and sex. Where HLA class I and class II types were available, the types were taken from metadata supplied by the sample provider, not from assay-based typing.

Remarks on this clone: This clone's antigen is unknown. Per-base qualities were not stored, and no clone one base away is much larger.

From a lookup of the germline V gene, CDR1 and CDR2 are SGHRS and YFSETQ. The CDR3 holds 15 amino acids from the cysteine to the phenylalanine. Solely the CDR3 DNA is kept, with 45 bases framed from the first base. The trim is 4 bases for V and 0 bases for J, with a gap of 11 bases between the germline ends. TCRbeta CDR3 regions were amplified from genomic DNA by means of the immunoSEQ Assay, a bias-controlled multiplex PCR. Turning to the authors' computational methods: Within the assay, amplification of reference gene primers was used to estimate how many nucleated cells each sample contained. Sequence reads were collapsed and filtered to measure the absolute abundance of every unique TCRbeta CDR3 rearrangement. For each sample, productive Simpson clonality was calculated as the square root of Simpson's diversity index across productive rearrangements. The table was pulled from immuneACCESS by TCRdb, which kept in-frame rearrangements only. Such tables lose some clones; where checked, under half of the loss comes from unresolved V genes, and the rest has no known cause. V, J and clone size are taken as reported in that table, and D and trimming were inferred from the DNA itself. For this sample the table gives tens of thousands of clones, of which roughly nine tenths were detected only once. Together, the top ten hold 1.6% of the sample.

Collaborating institutions collected whole blood in K2EDTA tubes following their own protocols. For TCRbeta analysis, collaborators shipped samples in one of three forms: frozen whole blood, isolated PBMCs, or DNA extracted from either of those sample types. Overall study results and their limits: The quantity of clinical and demographic metadata differed by source and by participant and was supplied without curation.

Recombination linked TRBV5-1 to TRBJ1-3; the D segment could be TRBD1, given 6 matching bases. Sequenced: peripheral blood. This TCR was sampled from a man aged 60 to 69 with acute or convalescent COVID-19. The nucleotides are TGCGCCAGCAGCCTGTCAGGGGACTCTGGAAACACCATATATTTT. Translated, it gives CASSLSGDSGNTIYF.